This entry lists 5 T cell receptor beta chains sequenced from one sample in a study of tumor-infiltrating lymphocytes in primary liver carcinoma. Unsorted whole blood yielded the blood RNA, and germline DNA was also extracted. A primer matching the constant region was used to make TCR beta cDNA from 500 ng of total RNA. Nested multiplex PCR, run for three rounds with slightly modified ARM-PCR, yielded TCR beta libraries. Primers for the first two PCR rounds were TRBV1-TRBV30 forward primers and a C-beta reverse primer (around 10 cycles per round). TCRdb redid the calling of the multiplex PCR reads with MiXCR, one entry per CDR3 protein. Of about 330,000 distinct CDR3 sequences in the sample, approximately 65% were seen once. Sequenced sample: peripheral blood. The source is a man aged 40-49 years with primary liver carcinoma and hepatitis B virus infection.

This clonotype was seen many times. This chain uses TRBV4-1 with TRBJ2-5; no firm D call. Germline loops: CDR1 MGHRA, CDR2 YSYEKL. The CDR3 spans 12 residues. V was trimmed by 2 bases and J by 3 bases, leaving 4 bases between them. CDR3 in DNA: TGCGCCAGCAGCCAAAATGAAGAGACCCAGTACTTC. This gives the protein CASSQNEETQYF.

In regard to this clonotype: No conserved phenylalanine or tryptophan ends this CDR3, so it is likely a read error. Written as DNA, the CDR3 is TGTGCCAGTAGTAACCGACAGGGAACGGCTTTCCTT. It encodes CASSNRQGTAFL. The chain combines TRBV19 with TRBJ1-1; 7 nucleotides agree with TRBD1. Trimming removed 4 bases from V and 11 bases from J; junction bases left unmatched: 7. Germline CDR1 reads LNHDA; CDR2 reads SQIVND (reference sequence). The CDR3 runs to 12 residues.

The rearrangement joins TRBV2 to TRBJ2-3; D unresolved. V lost 3 bases, J lost 6 bases, and 10 bases lay in between. The CDR3 runs to 13 residues. Germline values: CDR1 SNHLY, CDR2 FYNNEI. CDR3 sequence: CASSDSWIDTQYF. The DNA of the CDR3 is TGTGCCAGCAGTGATAGTTGGATCGATACGCAGTATTTT.

The chain joins TRBV14 to TRBJ2-3, with 7 bases lining up with TRBD2. CDR1 is SGHDN, CDR2 FVKESK, per germline. V shed 1 base, J shed 4 bases, and the junction held 23 bases outside the gene matches. The CDR3 loop spans 21 amino acids. The CDR3 nucleotides are TGTGCCAGCAGCCAAGTTACCCGGGGGACTATTCGTACCTTGTTCTCAGATACGCAGTATTTT. This gives the protein CASSQVTRGTIRTLFSDTQYF.

This clonotype showed up just a few times. This chain uses TRBV4-1 with TRBJ1-1, with 8 bases identical to TRBD1. The germline CDR1 and CDR2 sequences are MGHRA and YSYEKL. This CDR3 is 16 amino acids long. Trimming removed 0 bases from V and 11 bases from J; junction bases left unmatched: 14. As DNA, the CDR3 is TGCGCCAGCAGCCAAGATCTTAGGCAGGGGGCGAGGGGGGCTTTCTTT. Protein: CASSQDLRQGARGAFF.